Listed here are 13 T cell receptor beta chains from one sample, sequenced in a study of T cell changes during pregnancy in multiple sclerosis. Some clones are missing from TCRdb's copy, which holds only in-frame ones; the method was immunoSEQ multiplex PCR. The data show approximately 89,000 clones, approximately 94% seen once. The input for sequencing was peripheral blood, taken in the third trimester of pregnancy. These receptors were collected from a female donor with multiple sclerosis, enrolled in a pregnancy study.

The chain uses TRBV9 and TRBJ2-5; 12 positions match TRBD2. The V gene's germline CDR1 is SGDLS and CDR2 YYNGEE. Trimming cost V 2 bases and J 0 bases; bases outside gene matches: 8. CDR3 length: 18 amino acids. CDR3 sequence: CASSVPLAGGPDQETQYF. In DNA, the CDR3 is TGTGCCAGCAGCGTTCCTCTAGCGGGGGGGCCCGACCAAGAGACCCAGTACTTC. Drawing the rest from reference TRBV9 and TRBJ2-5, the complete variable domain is DSGVTQTPKHLITATGQRVTLRCSPRSGDLSVYWYQQSLDQGLQFLIQYYNGEERAKGNILERFSAQQFPDLHSELNLSSLELGDSALYFCASSVPLAGGPDQETQYFGPGTRLLVL.

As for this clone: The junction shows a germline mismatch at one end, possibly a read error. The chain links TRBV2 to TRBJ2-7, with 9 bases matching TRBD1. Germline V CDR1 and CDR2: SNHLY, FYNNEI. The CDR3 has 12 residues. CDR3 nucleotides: TGTGCCAGCAGTGAAGTCGCGACAGGGGGTGGCTTC. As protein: CASSEVATGGGF.

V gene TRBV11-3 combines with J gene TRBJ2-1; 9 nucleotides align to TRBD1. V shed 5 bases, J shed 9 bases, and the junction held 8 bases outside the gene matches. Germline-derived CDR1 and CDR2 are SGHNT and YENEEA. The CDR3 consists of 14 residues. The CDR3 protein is CASSVGQGLGEQFF. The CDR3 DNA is TGTGCCAGCAGCGTTGGACAGGGGCTGGGTGAGCAGTTCTTC. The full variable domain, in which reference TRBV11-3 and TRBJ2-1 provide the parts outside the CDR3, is EAGVVQSPRYKIIEKKQPVAFWCNPISGHNTLYWYLQNLGQGPELLIRYENEEAVDDSQLPKDRFSAERLKGVDSTLKIQPAELGDSAVYLCASSVGQGLGEQFFGPGTRLTVL.

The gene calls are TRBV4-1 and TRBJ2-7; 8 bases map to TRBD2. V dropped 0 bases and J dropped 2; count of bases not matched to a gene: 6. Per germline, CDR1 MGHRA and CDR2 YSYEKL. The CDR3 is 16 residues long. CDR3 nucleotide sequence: TGCGCCAGCAGCCAAGATCGGGGGGGTTACACCTACGAGCAGTACTTC. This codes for CASSQDRGGYTYEQYF.

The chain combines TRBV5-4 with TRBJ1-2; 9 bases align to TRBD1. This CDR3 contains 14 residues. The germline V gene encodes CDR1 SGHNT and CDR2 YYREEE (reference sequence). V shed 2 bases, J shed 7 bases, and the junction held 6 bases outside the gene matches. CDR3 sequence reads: CASSFRTGAGGYTF. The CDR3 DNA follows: TGTGCCAGCAGCTTCCGGACAGGGGCGGGTGGCTACACCTTC.

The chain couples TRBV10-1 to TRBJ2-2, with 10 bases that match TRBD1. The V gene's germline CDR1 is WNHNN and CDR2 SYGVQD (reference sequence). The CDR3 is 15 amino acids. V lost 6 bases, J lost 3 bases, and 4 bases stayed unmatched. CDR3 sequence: CASRPDRGDTGELFF. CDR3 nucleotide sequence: TGCGCCAGCAGACCGGACAGGGGGGACACCGGGGAGCTGTTTTTT.

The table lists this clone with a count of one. CDR3 sequence (DNA): TGTGCCAGCAGTGAATACCACAGTATGAACACTGAAGCTTTCTTT. This translates into CASSEYHSMNTEAFF. This chain links TRBV6-1 with TRBJ1-1; D is uncertain. The CDR3 is 15 residues long. CDR1 is MNHNS and CDR2 is SASEGT in the germline V gene. The germline V and J ends were trimmed by 2 bases and 0 bases, with 10 bases remaining between them.

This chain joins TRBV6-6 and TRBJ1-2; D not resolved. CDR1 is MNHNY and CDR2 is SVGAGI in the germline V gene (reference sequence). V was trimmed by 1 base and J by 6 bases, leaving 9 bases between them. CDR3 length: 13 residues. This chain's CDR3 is CASSYFSGDGYTF. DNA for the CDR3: TGTGCCAGCAGTTACTTCTCCGGGGATGGCTACACCTTC.

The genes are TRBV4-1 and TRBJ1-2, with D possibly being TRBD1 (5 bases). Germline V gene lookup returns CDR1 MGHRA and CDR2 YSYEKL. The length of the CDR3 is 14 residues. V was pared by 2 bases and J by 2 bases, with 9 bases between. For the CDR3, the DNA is TGCGCCAGCAGCCAAATAACAGGAAACTATGGCTACACCTTC. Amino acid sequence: CASSQITGNYGYTF.

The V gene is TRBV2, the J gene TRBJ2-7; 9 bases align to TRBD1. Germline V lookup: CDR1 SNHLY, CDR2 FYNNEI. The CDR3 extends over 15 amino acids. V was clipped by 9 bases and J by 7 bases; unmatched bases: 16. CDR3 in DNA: TGTGCCAGAGGGACAGGGAGGGCTCGATCGGAAGAGCAGTACTTC. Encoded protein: CARGTGRARSEEQYF.

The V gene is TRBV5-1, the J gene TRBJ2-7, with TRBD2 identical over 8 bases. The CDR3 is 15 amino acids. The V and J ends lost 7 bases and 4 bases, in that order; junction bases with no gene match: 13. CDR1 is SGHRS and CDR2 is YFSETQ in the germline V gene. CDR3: CASSLGGGPGYEQYF. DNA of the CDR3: TGCGCCAGCTCTCTGGGCGGGGGGCCCGGATACGAGCAGTACTTC.

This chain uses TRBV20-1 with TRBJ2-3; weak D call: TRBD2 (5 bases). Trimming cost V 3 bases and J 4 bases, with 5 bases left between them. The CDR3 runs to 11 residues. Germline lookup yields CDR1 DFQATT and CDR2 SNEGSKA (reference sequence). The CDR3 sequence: CSARRADTQYF. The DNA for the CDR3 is TGCAGTGCTAGGAGGGCAGATACGCAGTATTTT.

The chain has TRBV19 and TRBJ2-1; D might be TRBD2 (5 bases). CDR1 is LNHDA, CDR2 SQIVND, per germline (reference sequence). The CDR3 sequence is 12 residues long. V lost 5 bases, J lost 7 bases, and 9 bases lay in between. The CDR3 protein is CASSAPGNEQFF. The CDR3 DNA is TGTGCCAGTAGTGCCCCGGGAAATGAGCAGTTCTTC.